The clone carrying this T cell receptor (beta chain) was found a few times. Trimming took 7 bases from V and 11 from J, leaving 13 bases between them. The CDR3 has 11 amino acids. A single record per CDR3 protein comes from TCRdb applying MiXCR to the PCR reads. This table holds about 630,000 distinct CDR3 sequences, about 25% found once. The data derive from a study of molecular identifiers for immune sequencing clone quantification. Specimen: naive CD8+ T cells from blood, with Jurkat cell RNA spiked in. As to subset: FACS-sorted CD8+CD4-CCR7+CD45RA+ naive T cells. The rearrangement uses TRBV5-3 and TRBJ2-4; no clear D. TRBV5-3 is sorted into the ORF group, with uncertain function. The source is a human donor in good health. Some libraries in this study had Jurkat cell RNA spiked in. The CDR3 DNA reads as TGTGCCAGACGCGCAGAAAATTTTCAGTACTTC. Translated: CARRAENFQYF.